The rows below give T cell receptor beta chains drawn from one sample of a study of blood T cell repertoires in COVID-19. TCRdb's table, derived via immunoSEQ multiplex PCR, lists solely in-frame clones and lacks some. Here the sample spans 150,000 or so clones, 85% being singletons. The sample was peripheral blood. The source is a human donor with acute or convalescent COVID-19. The donor label of this sample is uncertain. The CDR3 runs from the conserved cysteine through the conserved F or W. D genes are given only for firm matches. Clone size, where shown, is once, few, many, or a class for clones that have expanded.

clone_size	d_call	j_call	v_call	cdr3_aa	cdr3_nt
-	TRBD1	TRBJ1-1	TRBV2	CASSLPGQGNTEAFF	TGTGCCAGCAGTCTCCCGGGACAGGGGAACACTGAAGCTTTCTTT
-	-	TRBJ1-3	TRBV3-1/TRBV3-2	CASSPMTASGNTIYF	TGTGCCAGCAGCCCCATGACTGCCTCTGGAAACACCATATATTTT
once	TRBD1	TRBJ2-7	TRBV6-2/TRBV6-3	CASSLGGTGNYEQYF	TGTGCCAGCAGTCTCGGCGGGACAGGGAATTACGAGCAGTACTTC
-	-	TRBJ1-2	TRBV28	CASSFSDSYGYTF	TGTGCCAGCAGTTTCTCGGACAGCTATGGCTACACCTTC
-	-	TRBJ1-1	TRBV30	CAWSVLGRGEATEAFF	TGTGCCTGGAGTGTACTTGGGCGGGGGGAGGCCACTGAAGCTTTCTTT
few	-	TRBJ1-1	TRBV9	CASSVGLHHRGNTEAFF	TGTGCCAGCAGCGTAGGCCTCCACCATCGGGGTAACACTGAAGCTTTCTTT
-	-	TRBJ1-2	TRBV6-5	CASSYYAAGGNYGYTF	TGTGCCAGCAGTTACTATGCTGCGGGGGGCAACTATGGCTACACCTTC
-	TRBD1	TRBJ1-2	TRBV27	CASSQFPRTGRLSGDGYTF	TGTGCCAGCAGTCAGTTCCCGAGGACAGGGAGGTTATCGGGGGATGGCTACACCTTC
-	TRBD1	TRBJ1-5	TRBV19	CASSSLHRGSNQPQHF	TGTGCCAGTAGTTCCCTTCACAGGGGTAGCAATCAGCCCCAGCATTTT
-	TRBD1	TRBJ1-1	TRBV10-3	CAIRDRALMNTEAFF	TGTGCCATCAGGGACAGGGCACTTATGAACACTGAAGCTTTCTTT
-	TRBD1	TRBJ1-3	TRBV19	CASSSGTGPAGGNTIYF	TGTGCCAGTAGTTCCGGGACAGGCCCCGCGGGTGGAAACACCATATATTTT
-	-	TRBJ1-2	TRBV5-8	CASSLAGQTVYGYTF	TGTGCCAGCAGCTTGGCCGGGCAGACAGTCTATGGCTACACCTTC
-	TRBD1	TRBJ2-3	TRBV7-9	CASSTTPGTATDTQYF	TGTGCCAGCAGCACAACCCCCGGGACAGCCACAGATACGCAGTATTTT
-	-	TRBJ1-5	TRBV5-3	CARSRQWGEGGQPQHF	TGTGCCAGAAGCCGGCAATGGGGGGAGGGCGGTCAGCCCCAGCATTTT
once	TRBD1	TRBJ2-7	TRBV4-1	CASSPLSGTGPWGQYF	TGCGCCAGCAGCCCCCTGTCCGGGACAGGGCCTTGGGGGCAGTACTTC
-	-	TRBJ1-1	TRBV7-9	CASSIRTANTEAFF	TGTGCCAGCAGCATAAGGACAGCAAACACTGAAGCTTTCTTT
-	TRBD1	TRBJ1-2	TRBV5-1	CASSPGTGGNPNYGYTF	TGCGCCAGCAGCCCCGGGACAGGGGGAAATCCTAACTATGGCTACACCTTC
-	-	TRBJ1-4	TRBV13	CASSLGHGYNIIF	TGTGCCAGCAGCCTGGGACACGGATATAACATAATTTTT
-	-	TRBJ2-2	TRBV6-5	CASKASRTNTGELFF	TGTGCCAGCAAAGCGAGCCGAACGAACACCGGGGAGCTGTTTTTT
-	-	TRBJ2-7	TRBV6-6	CASSYGTSYEQYF	TGTGCCAGCAGTTACGGGACATCCTACGAGCAGTACTTC
-	-	TRBJ2-5	TRBV9	CASSVLSGVKETQYF	TGTGCCAGCAGCGTACTCAGCGGAGTGAAAGAGACCCAGTACTTC
-	-	TRBJ1-5	TRBV9	CASSRDLTFNQPQHF	TGTGCCAGCAGCCGAGACTTAACTTTCAATCAGCCCCAGCATTTT
few	-	TRBJ2-2	TRBV15	CATSGSINTGELFF	TGTGCCACCAGCGGGAGTATTAACACCGGGGAGCTGTTTTTT
-	-	TRBJ1-6	TRBV4-3	CASSQDWRASPLHF	TGCGCCAGCAGCCAAGATTGGAGGGCTTCACCCCTCCACTTT
-	-	TRBJ1-4	TRBV28	CASSSGREGEKLFF	TGTGCCAGCAGCTCAGGGAGGGAGGGAGAAAAACTGTTTTTT
-	-	TRBJ1-2	TRBV7-2	CASLPAAGRGYGYTF	TGTGCCAGCCTCCCCGCCGCGGGGAGGGGCTATGGCTACACCTTC
-	-	TRBJ2-1	TRBV11-3	CASSLLTGQTYNEQFF	TGTGCCAGCAGCTTATTGACGGGACAAACCTACAATGAGCAGTTCTTC
-	TRBD1	TRBJ2-4	TRBV30	CAWSRPGQGNIQYF	TGTGCCTGGAGCCGACCGGGACAGGGAAACATTCAGTACTTC
-	-	TRBJ2-2	TRBV18	CASSLLRDTTTTRTGELFF	TGTGCCAGCTCACTGCTAAGGGACACGACCACTACGAGGACCGGGGAGCTGTTTTTT
once	-	TRBJ2-7	TRBV14	CASSQERIREQYF	TGTGCCAGCAGCCAAGAGAGGATACGGGAGCAGTACTTC
-	TRBD2	TRBJ2-1	TRBV13	CASSLIGGGYNEQFF	TGTGCCAGCAGCTTAATCGGCGGGGGTTACAATGAGCAGTTCTTC